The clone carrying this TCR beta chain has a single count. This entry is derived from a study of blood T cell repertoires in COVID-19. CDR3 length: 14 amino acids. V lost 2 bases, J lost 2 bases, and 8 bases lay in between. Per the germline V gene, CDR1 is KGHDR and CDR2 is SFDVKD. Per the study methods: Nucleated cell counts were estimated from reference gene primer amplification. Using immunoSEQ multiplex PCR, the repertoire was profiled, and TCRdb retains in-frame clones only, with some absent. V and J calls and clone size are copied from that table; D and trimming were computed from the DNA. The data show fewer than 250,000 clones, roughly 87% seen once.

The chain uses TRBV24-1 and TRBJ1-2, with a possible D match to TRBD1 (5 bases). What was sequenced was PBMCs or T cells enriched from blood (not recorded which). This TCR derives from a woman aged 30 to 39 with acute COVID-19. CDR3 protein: CATSDSGGNYGYTF. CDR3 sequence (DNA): TGTGCCACCAGTGATTCCGGGGGAAACTATGGCTACACCTTC.